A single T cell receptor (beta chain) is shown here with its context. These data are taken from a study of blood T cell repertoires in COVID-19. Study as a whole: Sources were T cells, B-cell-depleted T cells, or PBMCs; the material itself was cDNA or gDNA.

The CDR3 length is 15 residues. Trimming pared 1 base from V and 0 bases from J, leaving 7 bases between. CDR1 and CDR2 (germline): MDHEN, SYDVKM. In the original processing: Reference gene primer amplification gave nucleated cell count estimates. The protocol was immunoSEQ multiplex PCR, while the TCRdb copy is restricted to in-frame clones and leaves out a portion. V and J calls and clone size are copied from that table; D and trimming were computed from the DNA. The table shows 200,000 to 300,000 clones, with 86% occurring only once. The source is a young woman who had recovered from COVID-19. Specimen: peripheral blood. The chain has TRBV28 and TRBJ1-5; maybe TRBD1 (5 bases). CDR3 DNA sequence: TGTGCCAGCAGTTTATTCGGGGGTAGCAATCAGCCCCAGCATTTT. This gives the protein CASSLFGGSNQPQHF.